This is a list of T cell receptor beta chains from one sample in a study of blood T cell repertoires in COVID-19. Profiling relied on immunoSEQ multiplex PCR, and the TCRdb table lists in-frame clones only, not all of them. The sample yields about 250,000 clones, roughly four fifths seen once. The sequenced material came from peripheral blood. These receptors were obtained from a man over 45 with active or convalescent COVID-19. CDR3s include the opening cysteine and the closing phenylalanine or tryptophan. The D gene is left open where the match is weak. Size tells how often a clone was seen (once, few, many) or the class of an expanded clone, and some rows leave it out.

D gene	V gene	J gene	clone size	CDR3 DNA	CDR3 protein
.	TRBV4-2	TRBJ1-3	.	TGTGCCAGCAGCCAAGAGGAGGGAGGGGGAAACACCATATATTTT	CASSQEEGGGNTIYF
.	TRBV4-1	TRBJ1-4	.	TGCGCCAGCAGCCAACCAAGCGGGACACTTAATGAAAAACTGTTTTTT	CASSQPSGTLNEKLFF
.	TRBV12-5	TRBJ2-1	.	TGTGCTAGTGGCGGTTCTTCCTACAATGAGCAGTTCTTC	CASGGSSYNEQFF
.	TRBV2	TRBJ1-3	.	TGTGCCAGCAGTGGGAGGGTCGATAACACCATATATTTT	CASSGRVDNTIYF
.	TRBV4-2	TRBJ2-1	.	TGTGCCAGCAGCCCATTCGGGACACTATACAATGAGCAGTTCTTC	CASSPFGTLYNEQFF
.	TRBV12-3/TRBV12-4	TRBJ2-2	.	TGTGCCAGCACCCCCGGCGGCACCGGGGAGCTGTTTTTT	CASTPGGTGELFF
.	TRBV5-8	TRBJ1-3	.	TGTGCCAGCAGCTTGAAGGCAGGAGGAAACACCATATATTTT	CASSLKAGGNTIYF
TRBD2	TRBV2	TRBJ2-7	once	TGTGCCAGCAGGGGGGGGACTCTGTCCTCCTACGAGCAGTACTTC	CASRGGTLSSYEQYF
.	TRBV30	TRBJ1-2	.	TGTGCCTGGAGTGTAGTGGGGGCCGGCTACACCTTC	CAWSVVGAGYTF
TRBD1	TRBV6-1	TRBJ1-5	.	TGTGCCAGCAGTGAAGCGGGCAGGGGGCGGGTTCAGCCCCAGCATTTT	CASSEAGRGRVQPQHF
.	TRBV5-5	TRBJ2-7	.	TGTGCCAGCAGCTTGGTAGACTCCTACGAGCAGTACTTC	CASSLVDSYEQYF
TRBD2	TRBV19	TRBJ2-1	.	TGTGCCAGTAGAAGGACTAGCGGGGGGGCCGATGAGCAGTTCTTC	CASRRTSGGADEQFF
TRBD1	TRBV19	TRBJ1-1	few	TGTGCCAGTACCCTACAGGGGATGAACACTGAAGCTTTCTTT	CASTLQGMNTEAFF
.	TRBV6-5	TRBJ2-3	.	TGTGCCAGCGGGGGACTTCACACAGATACGCAGTATTTT	CASGGLHTDTQYF
TRBD1	TRBV5-1	TRBJ1-4	.	TGCGCCAGCAGCAAGGCGGACAGGGGAGATGAAAAACTGTTTTTT	CASSKADRGDEKLFF
.	TRBV2	TRBJ1-2	.	TGTGCCAGCAGTCCAGGAGGCAATGGCTACACCTTC	CASSPGGNGYTF
.	TRBV7-3	TRBJ1-5	.	TGTGCCAGCAGCTCCCAGGATCATACTGGCCAGCATTTT	CASSSQDHTGQHF
TRBD1	TRBV19	TRBJ1-5	.	TGTGCCAGTAGCGCCGGACAGGACAATCAGCCCCAGCATTTT	CASSAGQDNQPQHF
.	TRBV7-2	TRBJ2-7	.	TGTGCCAGCAGCTTAATAGGGAGCTCCTACGAGCAGTACTTC	CASSLIGSSYEQYF
.	TRBV18	TRBJ1-1	.	TGTGCCAGCTCACCTACGGGTGCGGCGCGAGGGGGGAACACTGAAGCTTTCTTT	CASSPTGAARGGNTEAFF
TRBD1	TRBV29-1	TRBJ2-1	.	TGCAGCACGGACTCCACCGGGACAGAAAACAATGAGCAGTTCTTC	CSTDSTGTENNEQFF
TRBD1	TRBV5-4	TRBJ1-1	.	TGTGCCAGCAGAATACAGGGGGGAGATGAAGCTTTCTTT	CASRIQGGDEAFF
.	TRBV28	TRBJ2-3	once	TGTGCCAGCAGTTTATACTTTAATACGCAGTATTTT	CASSLYFNTQYF
.	TRBV18	TRBJ2-6	.	TGTGCCAGCTCACGCAGACAGGACCCTACCTCTGGGGCCAACGTCCTGACTTTC	CASSRRQDPTSGANVLTF
.	TRBV3-1/TRBV3-2	TRBJ1-2	.	TGTGCCAGCAGCCAAGAACCTTCGGTTTCTAGGACCTTC	CASSQEPSVSRTF
TRBD1	TRBV19	TRBJ1-1	.	TGTGCCAGTAGTATAATCCCTGGACAGGGCGCCACTGAAGCTTTCTTT	CASSIIPGQGATEAFF
.	TRBV10-2	TRBJ1-2	.	TGCGCCAGCAGGCCTGGGGCAGGGCCTAACTATGGCTACACCTTC	CASRPGAGPNYGYTF
.	TRBV23-1	TRBJ2-1	.	TGCGCCAGCAGTCAATCGGGGGGAGACAGCTCCTACAATGAGCAGTTCTTC	CASSQSGGDSSYNEQFF
.	TRBV6-5	TRBJ1-3	.	TGTGCCAGCAGTCTCGACAGTCCCTCTGGAAACACCATATATTTT	CASSLDSPSGNTIYF
.	TRBV7-9	TRBJ2-7	.	TGTGCCAGCAGCTTAGCGCTTGTTATGGGGGCCAATAGGTACGAGCAGTACTTC	CASSLALVMGANRYEQYF
.	TRBV2	TRBJ1-6	.	TGTGCCAGCAGTGAACGGGGTATGAGAGATTCACCCCTCCACTTT	CASSERGMRDSPLHF
TRBD1	TRBV19	TRBJ1-5	.	TGTGCCAGTAGTATAGCAGGGGGCAGCAATCAGCCCCAGCATTTT	CASSIAGGSNQPQHF
.	TRBV11-1	TRBJ1-1	.	TGTGCCAGCAGCCAAGTGGGGGGAAAGAACACTGAAGCTTTCTTT	CASSQVGGKNTEAFF
.	TRBV7-3	TRBJ2-3	.	TGTGCCAGCAGCTCCGGACTGCGGCGGGCAGATACGCAGTATTTT	CASSSGLRRADTQYF
.	TRBV2	TRBJ2-5	.	TGTGCCACCTATGGGGCGATTCAAGAGACCCAGTACTTC	CATYGAIQETQYF
.	TRBV5-8	TRBJ1-1	.	TGTGCCAGCAGCGTACACAGGGCGCTGAACACTGAAGCTTTCTTT	CASSVHRALNTEAFF
.	TRBV3-1/TRBV3-2	TRBJ1-2	.	TGTGCCAGCAGCCAAGCCCGCAAGAGCTATGGCTACACCTTC	CASSQARKSYGYTF
.	TRBV4-1	TRBJ1-1	.	TGCGCCAGCAGCCGCGGGGACGGCAACACTGAAGCTTTCTTT	CASSRGDGNTEAFF
.	TRBV3-1/TRBV3-2	TRBJ1-3	.	TGTGCCAGCAGCCTAGGCGGAGGGCAGTCCGGAAACACCATATATTTT	CASSLGGGQSGNTIYF
TRBD1	TRBV11-2	TRBJ1-6	.	TGTGCCGTAATACAGGGGGCTGGTTCACCCCTCCACTTT	CAVIQGAGSPLHF
.	TRBV3-1/TRBV3-2	TRBJ1-2	.	TGTGCCAGCAGCCAAGAACTAGGGTCGTATGGCTACACCTTC	CASSQELGSYGYTF
TRBD2	TRBV15	TRBJ2-5	.	TGTGCCACCAGCAGAGATAATCGGGGGGGCCAAGAGACCCAGTACTTC	CATSRDNRGGQETQYF
TRBD2	TRBV5-4	TRBJ2-1	.	TGTGCCAGCTCGACTGGGGCGGGGGGGCCGTTCGTTGAGCAGTTCTTC	CASSTGAGGPFVEQFF
TRBD2	TRBV7-2	TRBJ2-3	.	TGTGCCAGCAGCCCGGGGGGGACGACCCGGGATACGCAGTATTTT	CASSPGGTTRDTQYF
.	TRBV29-1	TRBJ1-2	.	TGCAGCGTTGAGGACTCCAACTATGGCTACACCTTC	CSVEDSNYGYTF
.	TRBV2	TRBJ1-2	.	TGTGCCAGCAGTGGCCCTTCAGGGCCCAACTATGGCTACACCTTC	CASSGPSGPNYGYTF
TRBD1	TRBV3-1/TRBV3-2	TRBJ2-5	.	TGTGCCAGCAGCCCGGGACAGGGGACAGAGACCCAGTACTTC	CASSPGQGTETQYF
TRBD1	TRBV7-2	TRBJ2-3	many	TGTGCCAGCAGCTTAGTGGACAGGGCGCAGGATACGCAGTATTTT	CASSLVDRAQDTQYF
TRBD1	TRBV7-9	TRBJ2-7	.	TGTGCCAGCAGCATGGGACAGGGGGTATCCGAGCAGTACTTC	CASSMGQGVSEQYF
.	TRBV19	TRBJ2-2	.	TGTGCCAGTAGTATCCCCGGACTCCCGGGCGGGGAGCTGTTTTTT	CASSIPGLPGGELFF
.	TRBV19	TRBJ2-5	.	TGTGCCAGTAGTATGGGCAGGCTCGAGACCCAGTACTTC	CASSMGRLETQYF
TRBD2	TRBV15	TRBJ2-5	once	TGTGCCACCAGCAGAGATAAGGCGGGAGGAGAGACCCAGTACTTC	CATSRDKAGGETQYF
TRBD1	TRBV10-3	TRBJ2-7	many	TGTGCCACCTCGATTATCGGAACAGGGGGCTCCCGCGGCGAGCAGTACTTC	CATSIIGTGGSRGEQYF
.	TRBV14	TRBJ1-2	once	TGTGCCAGCAGCCAAGTGTCAGGGGCTGTGGTCAATGGCTACACCTTC	CASSQVSGAVVNGYTF
TRBD1	TRBV3-1/TRBV3-2	TRBJ2-2	.	TGTGCCAGCAGCCCCCTTGACAGGGCGAGCACCGGGGAGCTGTTTTTT	CASSPLDRASTGELFF